The rows below give T cell receptor beta chains drawn from one sample of a study of T cell clusters in autoimmune cytopenias. TCRdb re-called the multiplex PCR reads; one entry per CDR3 protein, DNA not given. The sample totals thousands of distinct CDR3 sequences. Another study also made use of these data, one on T cell repertoires in aging, cancer and after chemotherapy.

The sample taken for sequencing was peripheral blood. The receptors derive from a human donor with an autoimmune cytopenia or autoimmune hepatitis (not recorded which). Each CDR3 is given with its conserved first and last residue. Size values are once, few and many counts, or a class for expanded clones, and some rows have none.

>TRBV5-1|NA|TRBJ1-4|14
CASSWSGDNEKLFF
>TRBV11-1|NA|TRBJ1-1|16
CASSLIRGGGNTEAFF
>TRBV5-4|NA|TRBJ1-2|12
CASSLDSYGYTF
>TRBV9|NA|TRBJ2-7|15
CASSVGSSGDYEQYF
>TRBV27|NA|TRBJ2-2|16
CASSLRALANTGELFF
>TRBV10-1|medium-sized|TRBJ2-5|13
CASSAPGAETQYF
>TRBV20-1|medium-sized|TRBJ2-1|15
CSAHEGPARYNEQFF
>TRBV19|NA|TRBJ1-4|14
CASSIRGRSEKLFF
>TRBV6-1|NA|TRBJ2-3|16
CASSEREGGLTGLQYF
>TRBV7-9|NA|TRBJ1-1|15
CASSLEAVGLTEAFF
>TRBV27|medium-sized|TRBJ2-7|12
CASSLSGYEQYF
>TRBV6-5|NA|TRBJ1-1|18
CASSYFQTGGLAGTEAFF